Given below is one T cell receptor (beta chain) in context. The antigen remains undetermined. These data come from a study of cytomegalovirus exposure and HLA in healthy donors. In the PCR, 60 Vbeta and 13 Jbeta primers were used. Original processing notes: Later work found 65 million to 85 million unique TCR beta chains, with roughly 11 million shared. Here immunoSEQ multiplex PCR was the method, and the copy in TCRdb shows in-frame clones only, minus some. V, J and clone size derive from that table, while D and trimming were established from the DNA sequence. This sample carries 160,000 or so clones, around four fifths of them seen once, and the ten largest clones take 1.1% to 1.5%. Study observations and caveats: V- and J-gene trimming in TCR beta was tied to a missense DCLRE1C variant by an analysis performed later. Accounts indicate the classifier identified cytomegalovirus status with strong specificity and sensitivity. In a later analysis, productive TCRs from donors in an Asian-associated ancestry cluster reportedly carried fewer N-insertions than the cohort mean.

Deletions cut 7 bases from V and 8 bases from J, with 20 bases between. This CDR3 spans 14 amino acids. Germline CDR1 MNHNS, CDR2 SASEGT. The sample was PBMCs. The receptor was isolated from a male donor in good health and CMV-seronegative. This sequence joins TRBV6-1 and TRBJ1-1; D call uncertain. CDR3 bases: TGTGCCAGCATCAAGTTGACACATAATGCGGAAGCTTTCTTT. It specifies CASIKLTHNAEAFF.